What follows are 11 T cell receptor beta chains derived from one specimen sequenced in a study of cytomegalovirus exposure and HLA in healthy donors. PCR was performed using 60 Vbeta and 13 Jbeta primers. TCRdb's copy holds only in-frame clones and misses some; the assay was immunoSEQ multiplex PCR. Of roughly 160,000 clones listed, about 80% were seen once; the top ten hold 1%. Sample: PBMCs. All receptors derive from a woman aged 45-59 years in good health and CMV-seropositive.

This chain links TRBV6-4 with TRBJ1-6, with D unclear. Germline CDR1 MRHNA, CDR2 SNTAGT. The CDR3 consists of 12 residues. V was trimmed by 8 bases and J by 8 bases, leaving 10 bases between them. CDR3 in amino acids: CASGPGDSPLHF. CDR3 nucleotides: TGTGCCAGCGGACCGGGAGATTCACCCCTCCACTTT.

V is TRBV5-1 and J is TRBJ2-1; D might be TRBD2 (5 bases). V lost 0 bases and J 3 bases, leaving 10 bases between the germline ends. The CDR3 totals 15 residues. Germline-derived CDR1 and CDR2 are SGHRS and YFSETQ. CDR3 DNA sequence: TGCGCCAGCAGCTTGGACGGCGGGTACTACAATGAGCAGTTCTTC. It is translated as CASSLDGGYYNEQFF.

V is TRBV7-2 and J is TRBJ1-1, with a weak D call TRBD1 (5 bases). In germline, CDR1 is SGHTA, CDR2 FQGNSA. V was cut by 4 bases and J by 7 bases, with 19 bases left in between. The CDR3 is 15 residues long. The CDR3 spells CASSSSGPVGGEAFF. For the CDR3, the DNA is TGTGCCAGCAGCTCATCAGGGCCCGTGGGCGGTGAAGCTTTCTTT.

The CDR3 loop is CASSRGRWSSYEQYF. The CDR3 coding sequence is TGTGCCAGCAGCAGAGGGAGGTGGAGCTCCTACGAGCAGTACTTC. The genes are TRBV28 and TRBJ2-7; TRBD2 might be the D (6 bases). Looked up from germline, CDR1 is MDHEN and CDR2 is SYDVKM. The CDR3 covers 15 residues. V was pared by 6 bases and J by 0 bases, with 15 bases between.

CDR3 sequence: CASRWGDRCNQPQHF. The CDR3 nucleotides are TGTGCCAGCAGATGGGGAGACCGGTGCAATCAGCCCCAGCATTTT. The chain links TRBV21-1 to TRBJ1-5. TRBV21-1 counts as a pseudogene. The CDR3 has 15 residues.

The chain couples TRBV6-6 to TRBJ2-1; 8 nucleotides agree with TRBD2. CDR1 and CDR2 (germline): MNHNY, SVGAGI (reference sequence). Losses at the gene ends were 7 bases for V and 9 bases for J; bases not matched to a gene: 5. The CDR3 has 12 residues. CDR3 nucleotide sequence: TGTGCCAGCAAAACAAGCGGGAGTGAGCAGTTCTTC. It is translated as CASKTSGSEQFF.

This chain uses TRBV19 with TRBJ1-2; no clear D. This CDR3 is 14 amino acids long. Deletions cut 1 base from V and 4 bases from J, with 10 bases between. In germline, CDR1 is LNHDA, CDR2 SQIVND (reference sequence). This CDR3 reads CASSIATDFYGYTF. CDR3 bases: TGTGCCAGTAGTATAGCCACAGATTTCTATGGCTACACCTTC.

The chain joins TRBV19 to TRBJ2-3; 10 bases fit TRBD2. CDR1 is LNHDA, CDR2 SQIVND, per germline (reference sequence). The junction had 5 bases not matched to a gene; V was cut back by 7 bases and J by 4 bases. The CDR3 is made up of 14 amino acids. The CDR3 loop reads CASNQGTSADTQYF. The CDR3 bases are TGTGCCAGTAATCAGGGGACTAGCGCAGATACGCAGTATTTT.

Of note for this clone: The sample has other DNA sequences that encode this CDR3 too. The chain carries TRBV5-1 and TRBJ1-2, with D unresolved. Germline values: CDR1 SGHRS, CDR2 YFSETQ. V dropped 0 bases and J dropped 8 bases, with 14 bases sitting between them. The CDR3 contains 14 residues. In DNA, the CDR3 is TGCGCCAGCAGCTTGGCCGGGAAGGTGGAAGGCTACACCTTC. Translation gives CASSLAGKVEGYTF.

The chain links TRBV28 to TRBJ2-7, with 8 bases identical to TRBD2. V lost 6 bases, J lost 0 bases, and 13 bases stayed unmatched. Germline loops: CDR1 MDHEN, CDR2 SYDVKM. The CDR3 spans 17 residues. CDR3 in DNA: TGTGCCAGCAGCTCAGCCGGGCTAGCGGGCAGCTCCTACGAGCAGTACTTC. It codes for CASSSAGLAGSSYEQYF.

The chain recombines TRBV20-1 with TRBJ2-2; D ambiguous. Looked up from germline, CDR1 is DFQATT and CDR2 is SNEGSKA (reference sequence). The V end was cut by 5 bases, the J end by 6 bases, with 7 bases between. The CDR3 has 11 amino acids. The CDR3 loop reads CSAPGSGELFF. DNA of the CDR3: TGCAGTGCTCCAGGATCCGGGGAGCTGTTTTTT.